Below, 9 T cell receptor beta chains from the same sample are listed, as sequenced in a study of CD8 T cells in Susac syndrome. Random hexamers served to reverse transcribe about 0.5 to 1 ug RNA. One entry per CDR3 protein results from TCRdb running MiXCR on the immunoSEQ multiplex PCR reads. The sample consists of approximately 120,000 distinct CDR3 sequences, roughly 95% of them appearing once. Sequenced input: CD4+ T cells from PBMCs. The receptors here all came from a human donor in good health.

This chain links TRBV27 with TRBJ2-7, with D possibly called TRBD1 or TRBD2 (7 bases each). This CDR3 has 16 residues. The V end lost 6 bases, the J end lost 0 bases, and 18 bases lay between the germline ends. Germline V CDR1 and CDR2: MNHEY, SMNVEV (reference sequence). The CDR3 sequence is CASSPGGGRSSYEQYF. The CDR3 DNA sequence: TGTGCCAGCAGCCCAGGGGGGGGTCGAAGCTCCTACGAGCAGTACTTC.

The CDR3: CASSRGRGLQETQYF. CDR3 coding DNA: TGTGCCAGCAGCCGGGGACGCGGCCTTCAAGAGACCCAGTACTTC. The V and J genes are TRBV11-1 and TRBJ2-5; D may be TRBD1 or TRBD2 (5 bases each). The CDR3 sequence is 15 residues long. The germline V gene has CDR1 SGHAT and CDR2 FQDESV (reference sequence). V was trimmed by 5 bases and J by 2 bases, leaving 15 bases between them.

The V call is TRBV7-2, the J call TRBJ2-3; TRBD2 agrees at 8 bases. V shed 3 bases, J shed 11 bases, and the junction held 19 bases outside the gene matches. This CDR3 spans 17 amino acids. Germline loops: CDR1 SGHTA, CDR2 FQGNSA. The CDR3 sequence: CASSFPSGRSGSGKQYF. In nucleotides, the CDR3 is TGTGCCAGCAGCTTTCCTTCGGGACGAAGCGGGAGCGGGAAGCAGTATTTT.

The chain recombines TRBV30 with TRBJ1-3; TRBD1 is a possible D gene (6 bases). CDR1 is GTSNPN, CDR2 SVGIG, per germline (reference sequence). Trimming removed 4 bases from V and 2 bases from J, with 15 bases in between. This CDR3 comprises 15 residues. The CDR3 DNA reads TGTGCCTGGACTGCCCGCAGGGGTACTGGAAACACCATATATTTT. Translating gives CAWTARRGTGNTIYF.

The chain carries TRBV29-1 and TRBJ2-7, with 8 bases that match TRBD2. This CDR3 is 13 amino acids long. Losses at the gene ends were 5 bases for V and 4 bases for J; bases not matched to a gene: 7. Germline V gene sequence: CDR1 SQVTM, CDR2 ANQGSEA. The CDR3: CSVSLGRGYEQYF. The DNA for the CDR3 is TGCAGCGTTTCTCTCGGGAGGGGTTACGAGCAGTACTTC.

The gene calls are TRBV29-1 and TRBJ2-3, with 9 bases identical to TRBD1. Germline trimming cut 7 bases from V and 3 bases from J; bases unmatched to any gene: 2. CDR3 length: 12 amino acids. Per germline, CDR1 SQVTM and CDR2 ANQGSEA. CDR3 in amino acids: CSGGTGTDTQYF. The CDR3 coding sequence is TGCAGCGGCGGGACAGGGACAGATACGCAGTATTTT.

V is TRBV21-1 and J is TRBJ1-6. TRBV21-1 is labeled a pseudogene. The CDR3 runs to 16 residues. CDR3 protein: CASSKARVFYNSPLHF. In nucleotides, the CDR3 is TGTGCCAGCAGCAAAGCGCGAGTATTTTATAATTCACCCCTCCACTTT.

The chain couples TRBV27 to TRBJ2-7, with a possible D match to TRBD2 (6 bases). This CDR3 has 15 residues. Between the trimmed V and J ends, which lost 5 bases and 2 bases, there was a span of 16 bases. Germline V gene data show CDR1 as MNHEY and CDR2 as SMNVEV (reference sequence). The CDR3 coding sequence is TGTGCCAGCAGTCCACGGCGGGACCGAACCTACGAGCAGTACTTC. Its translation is CASSPRRDRTYEQYF.

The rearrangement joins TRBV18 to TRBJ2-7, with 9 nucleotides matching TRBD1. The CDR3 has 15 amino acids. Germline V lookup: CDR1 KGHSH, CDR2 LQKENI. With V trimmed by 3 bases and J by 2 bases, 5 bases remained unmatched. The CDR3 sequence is CASSPRTGEPYEQYF. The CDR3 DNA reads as TGTGCCAGCTCACCCCGGACAGGGGAACCCTACGAGCAGTACTTC.